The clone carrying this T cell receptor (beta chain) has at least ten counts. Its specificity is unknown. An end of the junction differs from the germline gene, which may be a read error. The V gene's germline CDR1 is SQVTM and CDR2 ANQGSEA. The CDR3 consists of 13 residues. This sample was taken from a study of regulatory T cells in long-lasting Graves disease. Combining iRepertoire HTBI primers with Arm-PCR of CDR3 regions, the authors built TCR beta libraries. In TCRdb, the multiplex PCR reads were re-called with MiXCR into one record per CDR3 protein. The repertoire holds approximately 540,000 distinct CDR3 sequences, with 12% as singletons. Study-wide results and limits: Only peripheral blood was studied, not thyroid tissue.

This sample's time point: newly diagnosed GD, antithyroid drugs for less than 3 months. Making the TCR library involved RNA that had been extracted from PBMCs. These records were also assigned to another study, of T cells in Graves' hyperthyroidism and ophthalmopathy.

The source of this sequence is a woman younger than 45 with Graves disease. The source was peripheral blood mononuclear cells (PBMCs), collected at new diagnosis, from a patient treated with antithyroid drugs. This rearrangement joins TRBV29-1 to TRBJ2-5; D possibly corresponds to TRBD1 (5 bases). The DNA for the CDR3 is TGCAGCGTCGAAGGCCCAGGGCGAGAGACCCAGTACTTC. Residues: CSVEGPGRETQYF. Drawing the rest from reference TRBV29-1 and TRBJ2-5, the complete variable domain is SAVISQKPSRDICQRGTSLTIQCQVDSQVTMMFWYRQQPGQSLTLIATANQGSEATYESGFVIDKFPISRPNLTFSTLTVSNMSPEDSSIYLCSVEGPGRETQYFGPGTRLLVL.